One sample yielded the 20 T cell receptor beta chains listed below, sequenced in a study of T-cell reconstitution after alpha-beta-depleted transplantation in children. A TCRbeta library incorporating unique molecular identifiers was prepared. TCRdb re-analysed the PCR reads in MiXCR, keeping a single row per CDR3 protein. The top ten clones hold about 5% of a sample with approximately 230,000 distinct CDR3 sequences, about 24% of them seen once. The sequencing used PBMCs, mostly from graft donor cells, collected 360 days after TCRalphabeta/CD19-depleted stem cell transplant. Receptors originate from a female patient aged 2-10 years who had a stem cell transplant for congenital amegakaryocytic thrombocytopenia, so the T cells may come from the graft donor.

The V gene is TRBV12-3 or TRBV12-4, the J gene TRBJ2-5; 11 positions agree with TRBD2. The CDR3 extends over 18 amino acids. V dropped 2 bases and J dropped 0; count of bases not matched to a gene: 8. CDR3 sequence reads: CASSLKASGGTNQETQYF. The CDR3, as DNA: TGTGCCAGCAGTTTAAAGGCTAGCGGGGGGACCAACCAAGAGACCCAGTACTTC.

The chain carries TRBV4-2 and TRBJ2-7; the D gene is possibly TRBD1 (5 bases). Germline-derived CDR1 and CDR2 are LGHNA and YNFKEQ. Trimming removed 1 base from V and 6 bases from J, with 10 bases in between. This CDR3 region has 13 residues. The CDR3: CASSQVLDTEQYF. In DNA, the CDR3 is TGTGCCAGCAGCCAAGTTTTGGACACCGAGCAGTACTTC.

The chain recombines TRBV4-1 with TRBJ1-4; D gene ambiguous. With 3 bases removed from V and 8 bases from J, the gap between germline ends came to 16 bases. Per the germline V gene, CDR1 is MGHRA and CDR2 is YSYEKL. The length of the CDR3 is 15 residues. CDR3 in amino acids: CASSHQGSSAEKLFF. As DNA, the CDR3 is TGCGCCAGCAGCCATCAAGGAAGCTCCGCGGAAAAACTGTTTTTT.

The rearrangement uses TRBV12-3 or TRBV12-4 and TRBJ2-1, with 8 bases lining up with TRBD2. V dropped 8 bases and J dropped 4; count of bases not matched to a gene: 7. The CDR3 has 14 residues. This CDR3 reads CASSTSGQYNEQFF. CDR3 sequence (DNA): TGTGCCAGCTCAACTAGCGGACAATACAATGAGCAGTTCTTC.

This chain uses TRBV10-1 with TRBJ2-2; D perhaps matches TRBD1 (5 bases). Germline V gives CDR1 WNHNN, CDR2 SYGVQD (reference sequence). This CDR3 comprises 16 residues. V lost 0 bases and J 1 base, leaving 9 bases between the germline ends. The CDR3 reads CASSESGQQNTGELFF. DNA of the CDR3: TGCGCCAGCAGTGAGTCGGGGCAGCAGAACACCGGGGAGCTGTTTTTT.

In its sample, this clonotype was seen many times. The chain links TRBV12-3 or TRBV12-4 to TRBJ2-2, with D tentatively TRBD2 (5 bases). Trimming removed 5 bases at V and 7 bases at J, with 14 bases between. The CDR3 runs 14 residues. CDR3 region: CASSTTRAGGELFF. CDR3 coding DNA: TGTGCCAGCAGTACCACTAGGGCCGGCGGGGAGCTGTTTTTT.

The rearrangement uses TRBV10-3 and TRBJ2-1; 11 positions match TRBD2. V trimming: 2 bases; J trimming: 1 base; junction bases outside the gene matches: 7. The CDR3 has 18 residues. The V gene's germline CDR1 is ENHRY and CDR2 SYGVKD. This CDR3 is CAISESGLAGPSYNEQFF. The CDR3 bases are TGTGCCATCAGTGAGAGTGGACTAGCGGGTCCATCCTACAATGAGCAGTTCTTC.

Worth noting for this clonotype: Here the CDR3 omits its conserved ending phenylalanine or tryptophan, so a read error is the likely source. The chain recombines TRBV9 with TRBJ1-1, with a weak D call TRBD1 (5 bases). Between the trimmed V and J ends, which lost 0 bases and 1 base, there was a span of 16 bases. Germline values: CDR1 SGDLS, CDR2 YYNGEE. CDR3 length: 17 residues. The CDR3 sequence is CASSVGQRRVSNTEAFS. CDR3 sequence (DNA): TGTGCCAGCAGCGTAGGACAGCGCAGAGTCTCGAACACTGAAGCTTTCTCT.

This clonotype was detected a few times. This sequence joins TRBV7-9 and TRBJ2-5; 7 bases match TRBD1. The CDR3 has 15 residues. V lost 1 base to trimming and J lost 1 base; unmatched junction nucleotides: 3. The germline gives CDR1 SEHNR, CDR2 FQNEAQ (reference sequence). CDR3 protein: CASSLGRQGQETQYF. The CDR3 nucleotides read TGTGCCAGCAGCTTAGGTAGACAGGGCCAAGAGACCCAGTACTTC.

Only a few counts were recorded for this clonotype. The chain is built from TRBV12-3 or TRBV12-4 and TRBJ2-4, with D possibly TRBD2 on 6 matching bases. V was cut by 3 bases and J by 12 bases, with 15 bases left in between. The CDR3 runs to 13 residues. The CDR3 sequence: CASSLGDSRTQYF. The DNA for the CDR3 is TGTGCCAGCAGTTTGGGGGACTCCCGGACTCAGTACTTC.

A few counts support this clonotype. V usage is TRBV29-1 and J usage is TRBJ2-4; D is possibly TRBD1 (5 bases). The CDR3 has 14 amino acids. Trimming took off 8 bases at V and 9 bases at J, with 23 bases between the two ends. From germline, CDR1 is SQVTM and CDR2 ANQGSEA. CDR3 DNA: TGCAGCTCCGAGCCCCCCAGGGCTCTAGGCATTCAGTACTTC. Protein: CSSEPPRALGIQYF.

The chain carries TRBV15 and TRBJ2-7; D possibly corresponds to TRBD2 (7 bases). From germline, CDR1 is LNHNV and CDR2 YYDKDF (reference sequence). The CDR3 has 16 residues. V was clipped by 2 bases and J by 2 bases, with 16 bases between them. In DNA, the CDR3 is TGTGCCACCAGCAGATGGGGGGGCAGGTCGGCCTACGAGCAGTACTTC. Protein sequence: CATSRWGGRSAYEQYF.

This clonotype has a handful of counts. This chain uses TRBV29-1 with TRBJ1-1; 7 bases are shared with TRBD1. Trimming cost V 8 bases and J 3 bases; bases outside gene matches: 6. CDR1 is SQVTM and CDR2 is ANQGSEA in the germline V gene. This CDR3 has 12 residues. This CDR3 reads CSTQGLYTEAFF. The CDR3 DNA reads as TGCAGCACACAGGGGCTGTACACTGAAGCTTTCTTT.

This clonotype has only a few counts. The rearrangement uses TRBV4-2 and TRBJ2-2; TRBD2 matches at 14 bases. The CDR3 extends over 16 amino acids. Trimming cost V 0 bases and J 9 bases; bases outside gene matches: 3. Germline CDR1 LGHNA, CDR2 YNFKEQ. The CDR3 reads CASSQDGTSGSRELFF. The CDR3 nucleotides read TGTGCCAGCAGCCAAGATGGGACTAGCGGGAGCCGGGAGCTGTTTTTT.

The chain carries TRBV29-1 and TRBJ2-7, with D perhaps matching TRBD1 or TRBD2 (5 bases each). Trimming pared 4 bases from V and 2 bases from J, leaving 9 bases between. This CDR3 spans 12 amino acids. The germline gives CDR1 SQVTM, CDR2 ANQGSEA. CDR3 coding DNA: TGCAGCGTTGTGAGAGGGGCCTACGAGCAGTACTTC. Translating gives CSVVRGAYEQYF.

The V gene is TRBV28, the J gene TRBJ1-6, with D possibly TRBD1 on 5 matching bases. The CDR3 spans 16 residues. With 4 bases removed from V and 0 bases from J, the gap between germline ends came to 10 bases. Germline V gene sequence: CDR1 MDHEN, CDR2 SYDVKM. CDR3 nucleotides: TGTGCCAGCAGTTGGGACGCCAGCTCCTATAATTCACCCCTCCACTTT. Its protein product is CASSWDASSYNSPLHF.

This clonotype was seen a few times. The chain is built from TRBV6-4 and TRBJ2-6; D call uncertain. V lost 6 bases, J lost 0 bases, and 6 bases lay in between. The germline V gene has CDR1 MRHNA and CDR2 SNTAGT. The CDR3 runs 14 residues. The DNA for the CDR3 is TGTGCCAGCAGCGAGAACTCTGGGGCCAACGTCCTGACTTTC. Amino acids: CASSENSGANVLTF.

This clonotype was counted only a few times. The chain uses TRBV20-1 and TRBJ2-7; 9 bases fit TRBD2. CDR1 and CDR2 (germline): DFQATT, SNEGSKA (reference sequence). This CDR3 comprises 13 residues. CDR3 protein: CSRRSSGATEQYF. CDR3 coding DNA: TGCAGCCGGAGGTCTAGCGGGGCCACGGAGCAGTACTTC.

At least ten counts were recorded for this clonotype. The rearrangement links TRBV3-1 to TRBJ2-7; D unresolved. CDR3 length equals 13 residues. The V end lost 0 bases, the J end lost 3 bases, and 6 bases lay between the germline ends. Germline V lookup: CDR1 LGHDT, CDR2 YNNKEL (reference sequence). The CDR3 here is CASSQDTYYEQYF. Here the CDR3 DNA reads TGTGCCAGCAGCCAAGACACGTACTACGAGCAGTACTTC.

This clonotype has more than one count but fewer than ten. The CDR3 bases are TGTGCCAGCAGCTTGAGCCGGGACAGGGATAACTATGGCTACACCTTC. Encoded protein: CASSLSRDRDNYGYTF. The V and J genes are TRBV7-9 and TRBJ1-2; 9 positions agree with TRBD1. Germline values: CDR1 SEHNR, CDR2 FQNEAQ (reference sequence). CDR3 length: 16 amino acids. V shed 3 bases and J 1 base; nucleotides not matched to a gene: 6.